This T cell receptor beta chain was profiled in a study of T cell changes during pregnancy in multiple sclerosis. Generated by immunoSEQ multiplex PCR, the TCRdb table keeps only in-frame clones and is missing some. Of around 72,000 clones in the sample, 75% to 95% were seen once. On this clone itself: An end of the junction does not agree with germline; a read error may underlie this.

The CDR3 loop spans 14 amino acids. Germline V gives CDR1 SSHAT, CDR2 FNYEAQ (reference sequence). The rearrangement uses TRBV7-7 and TRBJ2-5; D may be TRBD1 or TRBD2 (6 bases each). Sequences were derived from peripheral blood, sampled in the third trimester of pregnancy. This receptor was identified in a female donor in good health, enrolled as a control in a pregnancy study. The CDR3 here is CASSLGGGGETQYF. CDR3 nucleotides: TGTGCTAGCAGCTTAGGGGGAGGAGGAGAGACCCAGTACTTC.